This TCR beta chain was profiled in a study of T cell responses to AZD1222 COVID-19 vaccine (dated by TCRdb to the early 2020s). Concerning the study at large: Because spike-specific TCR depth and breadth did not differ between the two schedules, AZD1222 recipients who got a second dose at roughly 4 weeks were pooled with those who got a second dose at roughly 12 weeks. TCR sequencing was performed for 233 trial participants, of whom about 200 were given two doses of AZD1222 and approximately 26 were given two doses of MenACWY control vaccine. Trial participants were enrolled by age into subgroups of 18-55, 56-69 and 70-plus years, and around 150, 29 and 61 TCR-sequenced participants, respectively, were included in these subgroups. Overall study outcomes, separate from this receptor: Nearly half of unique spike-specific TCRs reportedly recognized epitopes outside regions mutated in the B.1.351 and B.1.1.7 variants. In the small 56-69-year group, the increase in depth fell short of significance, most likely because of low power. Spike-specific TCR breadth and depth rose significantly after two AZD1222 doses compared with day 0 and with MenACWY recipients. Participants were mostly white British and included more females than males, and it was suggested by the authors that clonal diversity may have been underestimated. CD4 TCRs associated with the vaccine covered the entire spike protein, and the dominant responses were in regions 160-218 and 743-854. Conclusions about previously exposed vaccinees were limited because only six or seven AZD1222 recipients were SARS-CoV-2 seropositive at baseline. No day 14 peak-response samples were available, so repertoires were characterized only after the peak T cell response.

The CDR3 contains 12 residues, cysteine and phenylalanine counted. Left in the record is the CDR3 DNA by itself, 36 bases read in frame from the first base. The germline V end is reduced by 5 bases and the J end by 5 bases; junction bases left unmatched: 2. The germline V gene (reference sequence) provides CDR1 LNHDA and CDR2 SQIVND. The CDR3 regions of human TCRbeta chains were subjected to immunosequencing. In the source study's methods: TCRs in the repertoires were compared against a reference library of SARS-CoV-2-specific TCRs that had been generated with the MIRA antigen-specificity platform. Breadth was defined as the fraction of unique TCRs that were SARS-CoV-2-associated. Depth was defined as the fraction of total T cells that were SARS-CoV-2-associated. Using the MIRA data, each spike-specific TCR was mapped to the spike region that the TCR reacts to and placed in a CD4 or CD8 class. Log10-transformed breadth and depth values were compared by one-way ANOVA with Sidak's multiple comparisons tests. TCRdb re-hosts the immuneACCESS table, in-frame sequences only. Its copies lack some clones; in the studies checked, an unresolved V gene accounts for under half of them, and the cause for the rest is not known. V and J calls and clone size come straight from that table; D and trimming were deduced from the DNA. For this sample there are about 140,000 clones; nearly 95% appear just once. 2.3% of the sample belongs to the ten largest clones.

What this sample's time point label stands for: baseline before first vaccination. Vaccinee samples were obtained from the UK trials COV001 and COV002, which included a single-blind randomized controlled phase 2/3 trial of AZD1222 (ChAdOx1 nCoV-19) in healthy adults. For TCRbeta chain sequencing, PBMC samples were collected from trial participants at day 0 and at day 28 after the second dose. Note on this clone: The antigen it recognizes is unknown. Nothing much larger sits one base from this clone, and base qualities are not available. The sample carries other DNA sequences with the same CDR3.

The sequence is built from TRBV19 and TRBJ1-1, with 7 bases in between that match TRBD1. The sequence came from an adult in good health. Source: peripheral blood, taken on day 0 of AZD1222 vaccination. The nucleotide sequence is TGTGCCAGTAGTCCAGGGGGAACTGAAGCTTTCTTT. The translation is CASSPGGTEAFF.